One sample yielded the 27 T cell receptor beta chains listed below, sequenced in a study of early T cells in non-severe SARS-CoV-2 infection. Using its own MiXCR run on the 5' RACE reads, TCRdb lists one record per CDR3 protein. The table includes 70,000 to 75,000 distinct CDR3 sequences, 12% detected once. Material: whole blood. All receptors come from an adult who was a healthcare worker with PCR-confirmed SARS-CoV-2 infection or an uninfected control (not recorded which).

This clonotype was found a few times. This chain joins TRBV25-1 and TRBJ1-6; D not certain. Trimming pared 5 bases from V and 4 bases from J, leaving 9 bases between. The CDR3 totals 14 residues. In germline, CDR1 is MGHDK, CDR2 SYGVNS. CDR3 DNA sequence: TGTGCCAGCAGTCCCCCGCAGTATAATTCACCCCTCCACTTT. This gives the protein CASSPPQYNSPLHF.

The chain joins TRBV7-9 to TRBJ1-1, with no clear D. Per the germline V gene, CDR1 is SEHNR and CDR2 is FQNEAQ (reference sequence). Trimming cost V 2 bases and J 4 bases, with 5 bases left between them. The CDR3 totals 12 residues. CDR3 sequence reads: CASSLFGTEAFF. CDR3 DNA: TGTGCCAGCAGCTTATTCGGCACTGAAGCTTTCTTT.

This clonotype was picked up a small number of times. V usage is TRBV4-1 and J usage is TRBJ2-3; D is unclear. This CDR3 has 13 amino acids. From germline, CDR1 is MGHRA and CDR2 YSYEKL. The ends were cut back, 1 base at V and 2 bases at J, with 4 bases in the middle. The CDR3: CASSQVITDTQYF. The DNA for the CDR3 is TGCGCCAGCAGCCAAGTGATCACAGATACGCAGTATTTT.

The chain recombines TRBV3-1 with TRBJ1-2, with 7 bases that match TRBD1. The CDR3 runs to 16 residues. Trimming at V came to 1 base and at J to 4 bases, leaving 9 bases not matched to a gene. Germline V lookup: CDR1 LGHDT, CDR2 YNNKEL (reference sequence). In nucleotides, the CDR3 is TGTGCCAGCAGCCAAGGACCGGGACAGAGTTCCTATGGCTACACCTTC. Its translation: CASSQGPGQSSYGYTF.

This clonotype was seen a handful of times. The chain recombines TRBV7-9 with TRBJ2-5; no reliable D call. The ends were cut back, 1 base at V and 5 bases at J, with 8 bases in the middle. The CDR3 contains 13 residues. Germline values: CDR1 SEHNR, CDR2 FQNEAQ (reference sequence). The CDR3 reads CASSLEGSETQYF. CDR3 DNA sequence: TGTGCCAGCAGCTTAGAAGGGTCCGAGACCCAGTACTTC.

Only a few counts were recorded for this clonotype. V is TRBV7-2 and J is TRBJ2-3; a possible D gene is TRBD2 (5 bases). Between the trimmed V and J ends, which lost 1 base and 9 bases, there was a span of 14 bases. Germline-derived CDR1 and CDR2 are SGHTA and FQGNSA. This CDR3 has 14 amino acids. Here the CDR3 reads CASSLGQPGGTQYF. The CDR3, as DNA: TGTGCCAGCAGCTTAGGGCAACCTGGCGGGACGCAGTATTTT.

V gene TRBV12-3 or TRBV12-4 combines with J gene TRBJ2-5; D gene ambiguous. The CDR3 covers 16 residues. The V gene lost 5 bases and the J gene lost 2 bases, with 18 bases spanning the gap. CDR3 in DNA: TGTGCCAGCAGTCTTCGATCAGGCCGCCCACAAGAGACCCAGTACTTC. Encoded protein: CASSLRSGRPQETQYF.

This clonotype was counted many times. The chain uses TRBV6-1 and TRBJ1-2; 12 nucleotides align to TRBD1. Germline V lookup: CDR1 MNHNS, CDR2 SASEGT. Trimming took 6 bases from V and 12 from J; bases not matched to a gene: 8. There are 13 residues in the CDR3. The DNA for the CDR3 is TGTGCCAGCAGCCCCGGGACAGGGGGCATAAACACCTTC. This sequence encodes CASSPGTGGINTF.

The chain uses TRBV9 and TRBJ2-1, with TRBD1 matching over 7 bases. CDR3 size: 16 residues. CDR1 SGDLS and CDR2 YYNGEE come from the germline V gene. With 5 bases clipped from V and 0 bases from J, the junction kept 8 bases outside the gene matches. The CDR3 nucleotides are TGTGCCAGCAGTTTGACAGGGCTTAGCTCCTACAATGAGCAGTTCTTC. Amino acid sequence: CASSLTGLSSYNEQFF.

This clonotype was counted a few times. The J gene is TRBJ2-4, the V gene TRBV28; 12 nucleotides match TRBD1. Unmatched junction bases numbered 9, after V lost 4 bases and J lost 8 bases. The CDR3 sequence is 16 residues long. Germline V gives CDR1 MDHEN, CDR2 SYDVKM. CDR3 region: CASSSGGQGAADIQYF. CDR3 nucleotides: TGTGCCAGCAGTTCGGGGGGACAGGGGGCGGCGGACATTCAGTACTTC.

The gene calls are TRBV28 and TRBJ2-7; 8 bases map to TRBD2. Germline assignment: CDR1 MDHEN and CDR2 SYDVKM. Trimming removed 5 bases from V and 3 bases from J; junction bases left unmatched: 6. CDR3 length equals 14 residues. The CDR3 bases are TGTGCCAGCAGTCACCAGCGGGAGCTCTACGAGCAGTACTTC. This gives the protein CASSHQRELYEQYF.

In its sample, this clonotype was seen many times. The rearrangement joins TRBV7-2 to TRBJ2-7; D not certain. Germline V gene data show CDR1 as SGHTA and CDR2 as FQGNSA. The CDR3 totals 13 residues. The germline V and J ends were trimmed by 6 bases and 0 bases, with 9 bases remaining between them. CDR3 sequence reads: CASRSASSYEQYF. In DNA, the CDR3 is TGTGCCAGCAGATCAGCTAGCTCCTACGAGCAGTACTTC.

This clonotype was recorded at least ten times. The CDR3 protein is CASSLPGLAGGTDTQYF. For the CDR3, the DNA is TGTGCCAGCAGCCTCCCGGGACTAGCGGGAGGGACAGATACGCAGTATTTT. The chain has TRBV2 and TRBJ2-3, with 16 bases matching TRBD2. Germline assignment: CDR1 SNHLY and CDR2 FYNNEI. This CDR3 spans 17 amino acids. With V trimmed by 6 bases and J by 3 bases, 6 bases remained unmatched.

This clonotype was detected many times. This sequence joins TRBV6-6 and TRBJ2-4; 7 bases fit TRBD1. Germline V CDR1 and CDR2: MNHNY, SVGAGI (reference sequence). The V segment lost 6 bases and the J segment 0 bases; nucleotides outside the gene matches: 11. The CDR3 is 17 residues long. The CDR3 sequence: CASSPGQSNLAKNIQYF. CDR3 DNA: TGTGCCAGCAGCCCGGGACAGTCCAATTTAGCCAAAAACATTCAGTACTTC.

This clonotype has ten or more counts. This sequence joins TRBV12-5 and TRBJ2-3, with D possibly matching TRBD2 (6 bases). CDR3 length: 14 residues. V was shortened by 1 base and J by 7 bases, with 12 bases between the two germline ends. Germline loops: CDR1 LGHNT, CDR2 FRNRAP. The CDR3 coding sequence is TGTGCTAGTGGTTTGGCGGGGGTCTACAATACGCAGTATTTT. Its translation is CASGLAGVYNTQYF. Full variable domain (rest looked up from reference TRBV12-5 and TRBJ2-3): DARVTQTPRHKVTEMGQEVTMRCQPILGHNTVFWYRQTMMQGLELLAYFRNRAPLDDSGMPKDRFSAEMPDATLATLKIQPSEPRDSAVYFCASGLAGVYNTQYFGPGTRLTVL.

The rearrangement uses TRBV3-1 and TRBJ2-6; D remains ambiguous. This CDR3 is 20 amino acids long. V was shortened by 1 base and J by 2 bases, with 21 bases between the two germline ends. Germline values: CDR1 LGHDT, CDR2 YNNKEL (reference sequence). The CDR3 here is CASSQGRVRTFVAGANVLTF. The DNA of the CDR3 is TGTGCCAGCAGCCAAGGAAGGGTGCGTACCTTCGTCGCTGGGGCCAACGTCCTGACTTTC.

This clonotype was seen a handful of times. This chain links TRBV6-1 with TRBJ1-1; D call uncertain. V gave up 6 bases and J gave up 1 base, with 15 bases separating them. Germline V gene data show CDR1 as MNHNS and CDR2 as SASEGT. The CDR3 length is 15 residues. The CDR3 DNA follows: TGTGCCAGCAGCCCCTTTCGGGCAGGGAACACTGAAGCTTTCTTT. This sequence encodes CASSPFRAGNTEAFF.

This clonotype was observed many times. The V call is TRBV7-8, the J call TRBJ2-3; 8 bases line up with TRBD2. This CDR3 comprises 16 residues. The J segment lost 0 bases and the V segment lost 5 bases, leaving 7 bases of the junction unmatched. Germline V gives CDR1 SGHVS, CDR2 FQNEAQ. DNA of the CDR3: TGTGCCAGCAGCCCCCGGGGGGGATCTAGCACAGATACGCAGTATTTT. Translating it yields CASSPRGGSSTDTQYF. The full variable domain, rest sourced from reference TRBV7-8 and TRBJ2-3, is GAGVSQSPRYKVAKRGQDVALRCDPISGHVSLFWYQQALGQGPEFLTYFQNEAQLDKSGLPSDRFFAERPEGSVSTLKIQRTQQEDSAVYLCASSPRGGSSTDTQYFGPGTRLTVL.

This clonotype was picked up a small number of times. The rearrangement joins TRBV19 to TRBJ2-7; D uncertain. Germline V gene data show CDR1 as LNHDA and CDR2 as SQIVND (reference sequence). V lost 3 bases to trimming and J lost 3 bases, with 12 bases between them. The length of the CDR3 is 14 residues. Here the CDR3 reads CASSMGHGGYEQYF. Here the CDR3 DNA reads TGTGCCAGTAGTATGGGCCACGGTGGCTACGAGCAGTACTTC.

Ten or more counts support this clonotype. J is TRBJ2-7 and V is TRBV7-2, with D maybe TRBD1 (5 bases). Germline V gives CDR1 SGHTA, CDR2 FQGNSA. The germline V and J ends were trimmed by 1 base and 0 bases, with 7 bases remaining between them. This CDR3 has 14 residues. The CDR3 spells CASSLGQISYEQYF. The CDR3 DNA reads as TGTGCCAGCAGCTTAGGACAGATCTCCTACGAGCAGTACTTC. The variable domain in full, with the rest retrieved from reference TRBV7-2 and TRBJ2-7, is GAGVSQSPSNKVTEKGKDVELRCDPISGHTALYWYRQSLGQGLEFLIYFQGNSAPDKSGLPSDRFSAERTGGSVSTLTIQRTQQEDSAVYLCASSLGQISYEQYFGPGTRLTVT.

This clonotype occurred a few times. The chain recombines TRBV12-3 or TRBV12-4 with TRBJ2-3, with D uncertain. CDR3 length: 12 amino acids. Trimming cost V 8 bases and J 3 bases, with 9 bases left between them. CDR3 residues: CASCWLTDTQYF. CDR3 bases: TGTGCCAGCTGTTGGCTGACAGATACGCAGTATTTT.

The chain carries TRBV29-1 and TRBJ1-5, with 9 bases lining up with TRBD1. The germline CDR1 and CDR2 sequences are SQVTM and ANQGSEA. The CDR3 totals 12 residues. V lost 7 bases to trimming and J lost 5 bases; unmatched junction nucleotides: 3. The CDR3 is CSARTGDQPQHF. The CDR3 region has the DNA TGCAGCGCCAGGACAGGGGATCAGCCCCAGCATTTT.

V gene TRBV7-2 combines with J gene TRBJ2-1; TRBD2 might be the D (5 bases). From germline, CDR1 is SGHTA and CDR2 FQGNSA. This CDR3 is built from 12 residues. Trimming shortened V by 1 base and J by 11 bases, and 9 bases separated the two germline ends. The CDR3 here is CASSLEREKQFF. CDR3 DNA: TGTGCCAGCAGCTTAGAAAGGGAGAAGCAGTTCTTC. Full variable domain (remainder filled in from reference TRBV7-2 and TRBJ2-1): GAGVSQSPSNKVTEKGKDVELRCDPISGHTALYWYRQSLGQGLEFLIYFQGNSAPDKSGLPSDRFSAERTGGSVSTLTIQRTQQEDSAVYLCASSLEREKQFFGPGTRLTVL.

This clonotype was counted between two and nine times. The rearrangement links TRBV7-2 to TRBJ1-5, with D possibly TRBD1 on 5 matching bases. CDR1 is SGHTA, CDR2 FQGNSA, per germline. The CDR3 covers 15 residues. V lost 1 base to trimming and J lost 5 bases, with 12 bases between them. CDR3 protein: CASSLVAGQDQPQHF. As DNA, the CDR3 is TGTGCCAGCAGCTTAGTGGCAGGGCAGGATCAGCCCCAGCATTTT.

This clonotype was seen only a few times. This sequence joins TRBV18 and TRBJ2-5, with 7 bases that match TRBD1. This CDR3 is 15 amino acids long. Trimming at V came to 0 bases and at J to 2 bases, leaving 3 bases not matched to a gene. Germline-derived CDR1 and CDR2 are KGHSH and LQKENI. CDR3 amino acids: CASSPPSRGQETQYF. The CDR3, as DNA: TGTGCCAGCTCACCACCGTCCAGGGGGCAAGAGACCCAGTACTTC.

This chain connects TRBV5-1 to TRBJ2-5; weak D call: TRBD2 (5 bases). The CDR3 extends over 15 amino acids. CDR1 is SGHRS, CDR2 YFSETQ, per germline. V lost 2 bases to trimming and J lost 1 base, with 12 bases between them. This CDR3 reads CASSFVGGGQETQYF. The CDR3 coding sequence is TGCGCCAGCAGCTTCGTTGGTGGAGGCCAAGAGACCCAGTACTTC.

This clonotype has ten or more counts. This chain connects TRBV25-1 to TRBJ1-1, with 7 bases aligning to TRBD1. The CDR3 is 15 residues long. Germline CDR1 MGHDK, CDR2 SYGVNS. J lost 4 bases, V lost 8 bases, and 13 bases had no gene match. CDR3 sequence reads: CASSQGGDSLTEAFF. The CDR3 bases are TGTGCCAGCTCGCAGGGCGGGGACAGTCTCACTGAAGCTTTCTTT.